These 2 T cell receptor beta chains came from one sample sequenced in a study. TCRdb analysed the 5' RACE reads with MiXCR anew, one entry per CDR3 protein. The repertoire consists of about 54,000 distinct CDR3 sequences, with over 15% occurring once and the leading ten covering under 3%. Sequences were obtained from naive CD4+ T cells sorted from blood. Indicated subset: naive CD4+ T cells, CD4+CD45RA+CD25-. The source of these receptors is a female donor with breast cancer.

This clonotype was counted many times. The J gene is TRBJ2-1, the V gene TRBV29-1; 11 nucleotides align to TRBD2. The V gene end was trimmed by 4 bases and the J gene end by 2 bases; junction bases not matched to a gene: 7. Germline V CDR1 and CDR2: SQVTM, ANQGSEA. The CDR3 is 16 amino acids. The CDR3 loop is CSVGLAGGGAYNEQFF. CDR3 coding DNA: TGCAGCGTTGGTTTAGCGGGAGGGGGGGCCTACAATGAGCAGTTCTTC.

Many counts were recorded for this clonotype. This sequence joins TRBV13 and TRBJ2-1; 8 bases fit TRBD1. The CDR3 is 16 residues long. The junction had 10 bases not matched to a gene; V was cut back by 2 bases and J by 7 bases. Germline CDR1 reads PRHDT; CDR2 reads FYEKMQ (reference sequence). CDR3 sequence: CASSLRGQGKSNEQFF. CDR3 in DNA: TGTGCCAGCAGCTTACGAGGACAGGGTAAATCGAATGAGCAGTTCTTC.